This is a list of T cell receptor beta chains from one sample in a study of T cells in Graves' hyperthyroidism and ophthalmopathy. In TCRdb, the multiplex PCR reads were re-called with MiXCR into one record per CDR3 protein. The sample yields approximately 380,000 distinct CDR3 sequences, about 18% seen once. What was sequenced was blood. These receptors all come from a young man with Graves' ophthalmopathy. CDR3s include the opening cysteine and the closing phenylalanine or tryptophan. D genes are given only for firm matches. Size is stated for part of the rows, as once, few or many counts, or as a class when the clone is expanded.

v_gene,abundance,len,d_gene,j_gene,CDR3nt,CDR3aa
TRBV6-1,-,13,TRBD2,TRBJ2-5,TGTGCCAGCGGGGGACTAGCGTCAGAGACCCAGTACTTC,CASGGLASETQYF
TRBV12-3/TRBV12-4,many,13,-,TRBJ1-3,TGTGCCAGCAGGTTCGCCTCTGGAAACACCATATATTTT,CASRFASGNTIYF
TRBV4-1,-,17,TRBD1,TRBJ1-1,TGCGCCAGCAGCCAAGATGAGACAGGGGGGAGTCGTTTGAAAGCTTTCTTT,CASSQDETGGSRLKAFF
TRBV6-1,-,19,TRBD1,TRBJ1-5,TGTGCCAGCAGGACCAGGTACAGGGGGCGAGTCGGGGGGGATCAGCCCCAGCATTTT,CASRTRYRGRVGGDQPQHF
TRBV6-4,many,15,TRBD2,TRBJ2-5,TGTGCCAGCAGTGACTCTAGCGGGGGAGGAGAGACCCAGTACTTC,CASSDSSGGGETQYF
TRBV6-6,many,15,-,TRBJ2-3,TGTGCCAGCAGTTACGTACCGGGATCGGCAGATACGCAGTATTTT,CASSYVPGSADTQYF
TRBV5-1,-,15,TRBD1,TRBJ2-7,TGCGCCAGCAGGATAGGGGTACAGGGGAACTACGAGCAGTACTTC,CASRIGVQGNYEQYF
TRBV20-1,-,18,TRBD2,TRBJ2-2,TGCAGTGCTAGAGGAGTGACTAGCGGGGGGGTGAACACCGGGGAGCTGTTTTTT,CSARGVTSGGVNTGELFF
TRBV2,many,15,-,TRBJ1-1,TGTGCCAGCAGTGAGTGGGAGATGGGGAGCACTGAAGCTTTCTTT,CASSEWEMGSTEAFF
TRBV5-5,many,13,-,TRBJ1-4,TGTGCCAGCAGCTTGGGAACTGATGAAAAACTGTTTTTT,CASSLGTDEKLFF
TRBV27,few,16,TRBD1,TRBJ2-1,TGTGCCAGCAGTTACTTCGACAGGGCGGATTACAATGAGCAGTTCTTC,CASSYFDRADYNEQFF
TRBV11-2,-,15,TRBD2,TRBJ2-1,TGTGCCAGCAGCCTCACTAGCGGGAGTTGGAATGAGCAGTTCTTC,CASSLTSGSWNEQFF
TRBV5-1,once,16,-,TRBJ2-3,TGCGCCAGCAGCTACCCCGAGGGGTCAGTGACAGATACGCAGTATTTT,CASSYPEGSVTDTQYF
TRBV6-1,few,15,-,TRBJ1-6,TGTGCCAGCAGTATCAGGGGCACCTATAATTCACCCCTCCACTTT,CASSIRGTYNSPLHF
TRBV5-1,-,17,-,TRBJ1-2,TGCGCCAGCAGCCCGGTTGGGGGCCAGTTGGAAAACTATGGCTACACCTTC,CASSPVGGQLENYGYTF
TRBV7-2,-,16,-,TRBJ2-3,TGTGCCAGCAGCTTAGGTCGGGGGGCGATCGCAGATACGCAGTATTTT,CASSLGRGAIADTQYF
TRBV5-1,-,14,TRBD1,TRBJ1-4,TGCGCCAGCAGCTCCGGACAGGGGAATAGGGAACTGTTTTTT,CASSSGQGNRELFF
TRBV3-1,-,14,-,TRBJ2-1,TGTGCCAGCAGCCAACTCGGGGCCCACAATGAGCAGTTCTTC,CASSQLGAHNEQFF
TRBV3-1,few,13,-,TRBJ1-5,TGTGCCAGCAGCCAACAGGGCAATCAGCCCCAGCATTTT,CASSQQGNQPQHF
TRBV24-1,few,19,-,TRBJ2-6,TGTGCCACCAGTGATGGTGGGCCGGCCAGATTCTCTGGGGCCAACGTCCTGACTTTC,CATSDGGPARFSGANVLTF
TRBV19,few,13,-,TRBJ2-7,TGTGCCAGTAGTCGGGACGGAGCCTACGAGCAGTACTTC,CASSRDGAYEQYF
TRBV12-3/TRBV12-4,many,12,-,TRBJ1-2,TGTGCCAGCAGTACAGGGCGCTATGGCTACACCTTC,CASSTGRYGYTF
TRBV5-1,many,17,-,TRBJ2-3,TGCGCCAGCAGCCCCCAGTCCAGGGGACTCCCTGAGGATACGCAGTATTTT,CASSPQSRGLPEDTQYF
TRBV7-6,many,15,TRBD1,TRBJ2-7,TGTGCCAGCAGCTTAACCCAGGGGGCATTGTACGAGCAGTACTTC,CASSLTQGALYEQYF
TRBV2,many,14,-,TRBJ1-2,TGTGCCAGCACCGCAGGGACCTCTTTCTATGGCTACACCTTC,CASTAGTSFYGYTF
TRBV11-1,many,14,-,TRBJ1-6,TGTGCCAGCAGCTGGCCGACAGCCAATTCACCCCTCCACTTT,CASSWPTANSPLHF
TRBV5-1,-,14,-,TRBJ2-5,TGCGCCAGCACCATAATGGACAGCCAAGAGACCCAGTACTTC,CASTIMDSQETQYF
TRBV6-1,-,13,-,TRBJ2-5,TGTGCCGTCAGTAACCCCGGGCAAAAGACCCAGTACTTC,CAVSNPGQKTQYF
TRBV20-1,many,14,TRBD2,TRBJ2-3,TGCAGTGCTAGAGTAGCGGGGGCTCAAGATACGCAGTATTTT,CSARVAGAQDTQYF
TRBV5-1,-,14,-,TRBJ2-7,TGCGCCAGCAGCTTAACAGGTATTGGGTACGAGCAGTACTTC,CASSLTGIGYEQYF
TRBV12-3/TRBV12-4,many,16,-,TRBJ2-7,TGTGCCAGCAGCCCCGTGGGGGGCTCGGGTTCCTACGAGCAGTACTTC,CASSPVGGSGSYEQYF
TRBV5-1,many,14,TRBD1,TRBJ2-7,TGCGCCAGCAGCTCCCGGACAGGGCTTGACGAGCAGTACTTC,CASSSRTGLDEQYF
TRBV20-1,-,15,TRBD2,TRBJ2-1,TGCAGTGCTAAGACTAGCGGGGGTCCTTACAATGAGCAGTTCTTC,CSAKTSGGPYNEQFF
TRBV11-2,many,15,-,TRBJ2-2,TGTGCCAGCAGCTTAGAGGCTCAGGGGAAGAAGGAGCTGTTTTTT,CASSLEAQGKKELFF
TRBV28,many,14,-,TRBJ2-7,TGTGCCAGCAGGTGGGCGGGGCAGGGCAACGAGCAGTACTTC,CASRWAGQGNEQYF
TRBV27,-,17,-,TRBJ2-3,TGTGCCAGCAGTTTATCGTCGGGGGCTCCCCCCGCAGATACGCAGTATTTT,CASSLSSGAPPADTQYF
TRBV3-1,many,14,-,TRBJ2-1,TGTGCCAGCAGCGCCCGGGACGTCGGGGATGAGCAGTTCTTC,CASSARDVGDEQFF
TRBV27,few,15,TRBD1,TRBJ2-3,TGTGCCACCTCCAGAAACAGGGGGTTCACAGATACGCAGTATTTT,CATSRNRGFTDTQYF
TRBV12-3/TRBV12-4,many,12,-,TRBJ2-7,TGTGCCAGCAGTTTAAGTAATACCGAGCAGTACTTC,CASSLSNTEQYF
TRBV20-1,once,15,TRBD1,TRBJ1-5,TGCAGTGCTAGAGATCAGACAGGGGGAAGCCAGCCCCAGCATTTT,CSARDQTGGSQPQHF
TRBV20-1,many,14,-,TRBJ2-3,TGCAGTGCTAGAGATGGTGGGGGCACAGATACGCAGTATTTT,CSARDGGGTDTQYF
TRBV28,many,16,-,TRBJ1-5,TGTGCCAGCAGATCGGACACGAGCTATAGCAATCAGCCCCAGCATTTT,CASRSDTSYSNQPQHF
TRBV5-1,-,15,TRBD2,TRBJ2-7,TGCGCCAGCAGACAAGGGGAGGGCAGGGCCCACGAGCAGTACTTC,CASRQGEGRAHEQYF
TRBV7-9,many,16,TRBD1,TRBJ2-7,TGTGCCAGCAGCTCATACGTTCCGGGACAGCGATACGAGCAGTACTTC,CASSSYVPGQRYEQYF
TRBV27,many,13,TRBD1,TRBJ1-1,TGTGCCAGCGGGGACAGGATGAACACTGAAGCTTTCTTT,CASGDRMNTEAFF
TRBV5-1,many,15,-,TRBJ1-6,TGCGCCAGCAGCCCTCGGGACGGCCTAGATTCACCCCTCCACTTT,CASSPRDGLDSPLHF
TRBV20-1,many,15,-,TRBJ1-1,TGCAGTGCTAGAGATTATCGGCAGTTCAACACTGAAGCTTTCTTT,CSARDYRQFNTEAFF
TRBV9,many,15,TRBD1,TRBJ1-5,TGTGCCAGCAGCGTGGGAGGGGGCGTCTATCAGCCCCAGCATTTT,CASSVGGGVYQPQHF
TRBV2,many,13,TRBD1,TRBJ1-2,TGTGCCAGCAAGTTTCAGGGGGCGTCGGGCTACACCTTC,CASKFQGASGYTF
TRBV4-1,-,14,-,TRBJ1-4,TGCGCCAGCAGCCTTGTGTGGGCTAATGAAAAACTGTTTTTT,CASSLVWANEKLFF
TRBV20-1,many,14,-,TRBJ1-1,TGCAGTGCAACCTTTCTTCCTATGAACACTGAAGCTTTCTTT,CSATFLPMNTEAFF
TRBV12-3/TRBV12-4,few,13,-,TRBJ2-7,TGTGCCAGCAGTTTGTACAATAGCTACGAGCAGTACTTC,CASSLYNSYEQYF
TRBV6-1,few,13,-,TRBJ2-3,TGTGCCAGCAGTGAAGGGAGGGGTGATACGCAGTATTTT,CASSEGRGDTQYF
TRBV3-1,many,17,-,TRBJ1-1,TGTGCCAGCAGCCCAAGTCCGGGTTCGGGGGCGAACACTGAAGCTTTCTTT,CASSPSPGSGANTEAFF
TRBV11-1,many,12,-,TRBJ2-1,TGTGCCAGCAGCTCCCTAGCGCGTGAGCAGTTCTTC,CASSSLAREQFF
TRBV19,few,16,TRBD1,TRBJ1-6,TGTGCCAGTAGCCGAGACGGACAGGCGACGGATTCACCCCTCCACTTT,CASSRDGQATDSPLHF
TRBV2,many,14,TRBD2,TRBJ2-3,TGTGCCAGCAGGCTAGCGGGGATCACAGATACGCAGTATTTT,CASRLAGITDTQYF
TRBV5-6,many,15,TRBD1,TRBJ1-1,TGTGCCAGCAGTTCCAGGGGGGCTGGGAACACTGAAGCTTTCTTT,CASSSRGAGNTEAFF
TRBV4-1,few,14,TRBD1,TRBJ2-2,TGCGCCAGCAGCCATGCCCAGGGGGCTGGGGAGCTGTTTTTT,CASSHAQGAGELFF
TRBV18,many,13,-,TRBJ2-5,TGTGCCAGCTCACCACAGAACACAGAGACCCAGTACTTC,CASSPQNTETQYF